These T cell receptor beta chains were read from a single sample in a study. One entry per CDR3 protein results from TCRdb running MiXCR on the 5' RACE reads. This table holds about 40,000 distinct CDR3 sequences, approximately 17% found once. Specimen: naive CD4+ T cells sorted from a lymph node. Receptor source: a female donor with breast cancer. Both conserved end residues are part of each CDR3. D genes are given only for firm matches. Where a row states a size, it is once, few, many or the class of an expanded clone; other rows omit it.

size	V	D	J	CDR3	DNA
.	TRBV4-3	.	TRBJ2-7	CASSQLTGSYEQYF	TGCGCCAGCAGCCAACTTACAGGGTCCTACGAGCAGTACTTC
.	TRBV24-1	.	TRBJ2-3	CATSDKGSESTDTQYF	TGTGCCACCAGTGATAAGGGCAGCGAAAGCACAGATACGCAGTATTTT
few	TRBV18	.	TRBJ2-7	CASSRGYLYEQYF	TGTGCCAGCTCACGAGGTTATCTCTACGAGCAGTACTTC
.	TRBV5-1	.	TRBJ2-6	CAGSSLDSSGANVLTF	TGCGCCGGCAGCTCGCTAGATAGCTCTGGAGCCAACGTCCTGACTTTC
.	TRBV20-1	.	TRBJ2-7	CSADLQIPGSYEQYF	TGCAGTGCAGACCTCCAAATACCCGGGTCCTACGAGCAGTACTTC
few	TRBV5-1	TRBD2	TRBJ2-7	CASSNSLAGGPSEQYF	TGCGCCAGCAGCAACTCCCTAGCGGGAGGGCCGAGCGAGCAGTACTTC
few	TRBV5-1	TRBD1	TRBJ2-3	CASSLVAGGPDTDTQYF	TGCGCCAGCAGCTTGGTGGCAGGGGGACCTGACACAGATACGCAGTATTTT
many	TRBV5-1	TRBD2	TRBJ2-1	CASRRILQSGRSEQFF	TGCGCCAGCCGACGAATTTTACAGAGCGGGAGGAGTGAGCAGTTCTTC
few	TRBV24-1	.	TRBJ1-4	CATSVHPGGKLFF	TGTGCCACCAGTGTACACCCCGGCGGGAAACTGTTTTTT
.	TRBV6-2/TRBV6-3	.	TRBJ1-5	CANRQDRLGPQHF	TGTGCCAACCGACAGGACCGGTTGGGACCCCAGCATTTT
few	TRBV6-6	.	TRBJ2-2	CASSYVTGGKNTGELFF	TGTGCCAGCAGTTACGTCACCGGGGGCAAGAACACCGGGGAGCTGTTTTTT
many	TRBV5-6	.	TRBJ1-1	CASSLRSDAFF	TGTGCCAGCAGCTTGAGGTCTGATGCTTTCTTT
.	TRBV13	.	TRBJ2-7	CASSLAIQGGDEQYF	TGTGCCAGCAGCTTAGCAATCCAGGGTGGGGACGAGCAGTACTTC
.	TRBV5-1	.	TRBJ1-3	CASSLGVGNTIYF	TGCGCCAGCAGCTTGGGCGTGGGAAACACCATATATTTT
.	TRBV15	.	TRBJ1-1	CAIGVQVGAEAFF	TGTGCCATCGGGGTTCAGGTCGGAGCTGAAGCTTTCTTT
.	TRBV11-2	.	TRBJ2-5	CASSSLQGRETQYF	TGTGCCAGCAGTAGCCTTCAGGGGAGAGAGACCCAGTACTTC
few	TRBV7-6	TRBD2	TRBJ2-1	CASSLASGSRHEQFF	TGTGCCAGCAGCTTAGCAAGCGGGAGTCGCCATGAGCAGTTCTTC
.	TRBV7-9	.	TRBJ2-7	CVSSLGGEQYF	TGTGTCAGCAGCTTAGGAGGCGAGCAGTACTTC
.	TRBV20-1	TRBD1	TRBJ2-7	CSAGGTGNYEQYF	TGCAGTGCCGGCGGGACAGGGAATTACGAGCAGTACTTC
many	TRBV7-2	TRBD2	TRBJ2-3	CASSFSGRSTDTQYF	TGTGCCAGCAGCTTTAGCGGGAGGTCCACAGATACGCAGTATTTT
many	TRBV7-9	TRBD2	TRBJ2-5	CASSPTGGETQYF	TGTGCCAGCAGCCCCACGGGGGGAGAGACCCAGTACTTC
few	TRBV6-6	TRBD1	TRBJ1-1	CASRGTGQNTEAFF	TGTGCCAGCAGGGGGACAGGTCAGAACACTGAAGCTTTCTTT
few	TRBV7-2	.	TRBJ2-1	CASSLLGLTTYNEQFF	TGTGCCAGCAGCTTATTAGGGCTCACAACCTACAATGAGCAGTTCTTC
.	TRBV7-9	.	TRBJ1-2	CASSLATGTWGYGYTF	TGTGCCAGCAGCCTCGCAACCGGGACCTGGGGCTATGGCTACACCTTC
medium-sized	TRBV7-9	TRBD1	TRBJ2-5	CASSVTGTVQETQYF	TGTGCCAGCAGCGTGACCGGGACAGTACAAGAGACCCAGTACTTC
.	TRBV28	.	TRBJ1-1	CASSLGDQAFF	TGTGCCAGCAGTTTGGGGGACCAAGCTTTCTTT
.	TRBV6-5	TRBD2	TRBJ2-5	CASSSRGARKETQYF	TGTGCCAGCAGCTCGCGGGGGGCCCGGAAAGAGACCCAGTACTTC
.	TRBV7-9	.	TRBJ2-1	CASSPRSGATNEQFF	TGTGCCAGCAGCCCACGCTCCGGGGCTACCAATGAGCAGTTCTTC
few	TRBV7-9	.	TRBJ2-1	CASSFILNEQFF	TGTGCCAGCAGCTTTATCCTCAATGAGCAGTTCTTC
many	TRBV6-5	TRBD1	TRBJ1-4	CASTQKPGQGARLFF	TGTGCCAGCACCCAAAAACCGGGACAGGGGGCCAGACTGTTTTTT
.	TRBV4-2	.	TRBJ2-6	CASSRDGGANVLTF	TGTGCCAGCAGCCGGGACGGTGGGGCCAACGTCCTGACTTTC
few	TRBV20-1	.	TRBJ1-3	CSASLGESGNTIYF	TGCAGTGCATCTCTCGGGGAGTCTGGAAACACCATATATTTT
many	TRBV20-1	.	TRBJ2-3	CSARRSLTDTQYF	TGCAGTGCTAGGCGGTCTCTCACAGATACGCAGTATTTT
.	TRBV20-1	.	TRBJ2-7	CSTFAGTKPNEQYF	TGCAGTACCTTTGCCGGTACTAAGCCTAACGAGCAGTACTTC
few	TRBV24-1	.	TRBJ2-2	CATSDPPVGVGTGELFF	TGTGCCACCAGTGATCCCCCCGTGGGGGTAGGGACCGGGGAGCTGTTTTTT
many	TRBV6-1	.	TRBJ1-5	CASSLSGTRGNQPQHF	TGTGCCAGCAGTCTTTCCGGGACAAGGGGGAATCAGCCCCAGCATTTT
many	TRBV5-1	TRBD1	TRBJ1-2	CASSLAGTDYGYTF	TGCGCCAGCAGCTTGGCGGGGACAGACTATGGCTACACCTTC
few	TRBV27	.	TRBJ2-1	CATAPDSSPIREQFF	TGTGCCACCGCCCCTGACAGCTCCCCCATTAGGGAGCAGTTCTTC
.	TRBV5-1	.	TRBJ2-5	CASSLQSVQETQYF	TGCGCCAGCAGCTTGCAGTCGGTCCAAGAGACCCAGTACTTC
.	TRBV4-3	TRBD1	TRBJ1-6	CASTSGGGNSPLHF	TGCGCCAGCACCTCAGGGGGCGGTAATTCACCCCTCCACTTT
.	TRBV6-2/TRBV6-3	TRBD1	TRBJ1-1	CASSRDRGHMNTEAFF	TGTGCCAGCAGCCGCGACAGGGGCCACATGAACACTGAGGCTTTCTTT
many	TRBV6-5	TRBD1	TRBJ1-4	CASYPRTGGSEKLFF	TGTGCCAGCTACCCTCGGACAGGGGGTAGTGAAAAACTGTTTTTT
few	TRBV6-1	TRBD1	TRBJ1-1	CASSAGQERTEAFF	TGTGCCAGCAGTGCCGGACAGGAAAGGACTGAAGCTTTCTTT